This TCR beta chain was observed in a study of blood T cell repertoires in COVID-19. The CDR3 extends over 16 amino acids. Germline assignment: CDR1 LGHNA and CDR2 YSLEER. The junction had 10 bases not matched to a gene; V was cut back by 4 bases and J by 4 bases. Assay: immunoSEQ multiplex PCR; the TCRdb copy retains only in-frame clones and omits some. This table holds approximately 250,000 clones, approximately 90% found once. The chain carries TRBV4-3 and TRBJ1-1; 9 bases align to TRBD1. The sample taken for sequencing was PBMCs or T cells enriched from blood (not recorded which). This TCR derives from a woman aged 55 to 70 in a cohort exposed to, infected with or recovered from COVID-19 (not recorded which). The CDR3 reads CASSLELQGAGTEAFF. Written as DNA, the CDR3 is TGCGCCAGCAGCCTAGAGCTACAGGGGGCTGGCACTGAAGCTTTCTTT.